This note documents a single T cell receptor beta chain sequence. The sample is drawn from a study of shared T cell receptors in the human thymus. Sequenced by immunoSEQ multiplex PCR; TCRdb stores in-frame clones only, minus some. The data show about 660,000 clones, with more than 75% seen just once and more than 0.009% held by the top ten. These data were likewise used in another study, on human thymus T cells. From that study: The people who donated were healthy Finnish babies having corrective surgery for congenital heart defects. Thymic tissue was derived from resections collected during corrective heart surgery. V and J genes seemed to be used with bias in thymic and blood repertoires.

Material for sequencing was thymocytes. This clonotype was obtained from a boy in the first two years of life with a congenital heart defect.

The CDR3 spells CASSSPASGGGAQYF. The CDR3 DNA sequence: TGTGCCAGCAGCTCCCCGGCTAGCGGGGGCGGGGCCCAGTACTTC. V and J are TRBV5-6 and TRBJ2-5, with 10 nucleotides matching TRBD2. The length of the CDR3 is 15 residues. V was pared by 3 bases and J by 9 bases, with 11 bases of the junction left unmatched. CDR1 and CDR2 (germline): SGHDT, YYEEEE. Variable domain in full (rest from reference TRBV5-6 and TRBJ2-5): DAGVTQSPTHLIKTRGQQVTLRCSPKSGHDTVSWYQQALGQGPQFIFQYYEEEERQRGNFPDRFSGHQFPNYSSELNVNALLLGDSALYLCASSSPASGGGAQYFGPGTRLLVL.